Presented here are 13 T cell receptor beta chains from one specimen sequenced in a study of Ad26.COV2.S vaccination and SARS-CoV-2 variants. Treatment given: roughly 20 received Ad26.COV2.S at low or high dose, single or two shots; a few received placebo; per-sample allocation not given. Sampling took place 63 days after the first vaccine or placebo injection. Generated by immunoSEQ multiplex PCR, the TCRdb table keeps only in-frame clones and is missing some. The table records hundreds of thousands of clones, more than 80% of them present only once. The specimen was peripheral blood, collected in a trial of Ad26.COV2.S vaccine versus placebo. These receptors originate from a person aged 18-60 years who received the Ad26.COV2.S COVID-19 vaccine or a placebo.

The chain is built from TRBV5-6 and TRBJ2-7, with D hard to call. The V gene lost 2 bases and the J gene lost 0 bases, with 12 bases spanning the gap. Germline V lookup: CDR1 SGHDT, CDR2 YYEEEE. The CDR3 sequence is 15 residues long. For the CDR3, the DNA is TGTGCCAGCAGCTTTCGCTACAGAGACTCCTACGAGCAGTACTTC. This encodes CASSFRYRDSYEQYF. Full variable domain (rest looked up from reference TRBV5-6 and TRBJ2-7): DAGVTQSPTHLIKTRGQQVTLRCSPKSGHDTVSWYQQALGQGPQFIFQYYEEEERQRGNFPDRFSGHQFPNYSSELNVNALLLGDSALYLCASSFRYRDSYEQYFGPGTRLTVT.

V usage is TRBV24-1 and J usage is TRBJ1-2; TRBD1 agrees at 10 bases. This CDR3 region has 15 residues. Germline CDR1 and CDR2: KGHDR and SFDVKD. Trimming cost V 3 bases and J 5 bases; bases outside gene matches: 5. Written as DNA, the CDR3 is TGTGCCACCAGTGATCCCGGACAGGGGGTTTATGGCTACACCTTC. This translates into CATSDPGQGVYGYTF.

The chain has TRBV6-5 and TRBJ1-4; 8 nucleotides line up with TRBD1. After removal of 5 bases from V and 3 bases from J, the junction contained 5 bases not matched to a gene. Germline V gene data show CDR1 as MNHEY and CDR2 as SVGAGI. There are 15 residues in the CDR3. The CDR3 loop is CASSKDRVANEKLFF. The CDR3 nucleotides are TGTGCCAGCAGTAAGGACAGGGTCGCTAATGAAAAACTGTTTTTT.

The rearrangement links TRBV23-1 to TRBJ1-2; a weak D match, TRBD1 (6 bases). TRBV23-1 is filed as an ORF, its function uncertain. This CDR3 has 19 residues. Trimming removed 7 bases from V and 4 bases from J, with 31 bases in between. The DNA for the CDR3 is TGCGCCAGCAAGAGGGACATTTCCTTACCCGAGGGCCTCTTCTATGGCTACACCTTC. It encodes CASKRDISLPEGLFYGYTF.

CDR3 protein: CASSLIEQGPGAFF. The CDR3 DNA is TGTGCCAGCAGCTTAATAGAACAGGGACCAGGAGCTTTCTTT. The rearrangement uses TRBV7-2 and TRBJ1-1, with a possible D match to TRBD1 (6 bases). Germline V gene sequence: CDR1 SGHTA, CDR2 FQGNSA. The V and J ends lost 2 bases and 10 bases respectively, with 17 bases between them. This CDR3 comprises 14 residues.

V and J are TRBV30 and TRBJ2-1; D remains unclear. The CDR3 is 12 amino acids. CDR1 and CDR2 from the germline V gene are GTSNPN and SVGIG (reference sequence). V was cut by 1 base and J by 6 bases, with 7 bases left in between. The CDR3 sequence: CAWSAQINEQFF. The CDR3 DNA sequence: TGTGCCTGGAGTGCCCAGATCAATGAGCAGTTCTTC. Looking up the rest from reference TRBV30 and TRBJ2-1 gives the full variable domain: SQTIHQWPATLVQPVGSPLSLECTVEGTSNPNLYWYRQAAGRGLQLLFYSVGIGQISSEVPQNLSASRPQDRQFILSSKKLLLSDSGFYLCAWSAQINEQFFGPGTRLTVL.

This rearrangement joins TRBV9 to TRBJ2-2; the D gene is possibly TRBD2 (7 bases). The germline V gene encodes CDR1 SGDLS and CDR2 YYNGEE. The CDR3 totals 14 residues. Trimming removed 3 bases from V and 4 bases from J, with 10 bases in between. The chain's CDR3 is CASSERDITGELFF. The CDR3, as DNA: TGTGCCAGCAGCGAGCGGGACATCACCGGGGAGCTGTTTTTT.

The V call is TRBV18, the J call TRBJ1-3; no firm D call. V was clipped by 5 bases and J by 0 bases, with 17 bases between them. The CDR3 runs to 17 residues. In germline, CDR1 is KGHSH, CDR2 LQKENI. CDR3 nucleotide sequence: TGTGCCAGCTCATCCCCGTTCCTCACGGTCTCTGGAAACACCATATATTTT. Its protein is CASSSPFLTVSGNTIYF.

The V gene is TRBV29-1, the J gene TRBJ2-5, with TRBD2 matching over 10 bases. Germline CDR1 is SQVTM and CDR2 is ANQGSEA. There are 13 residues in the CDR3. V was clipped by 6 bases and J by 5 bases; unmatched bases: 6. This chain's CDR3 is CSVIAGGAETQYF. The CDR3, as DNA: TGCAGCGTAATAGCGGGAGGCGCTGAGACCCAGTACTTC.

The genes are TRBV29-1 and TRBJ1-1; no reliable D call. The V gene's germline CDR1 is SQVTM and CDR2 ANQGSEA. Trimming stripped 0 bases from V and 7 bases from J, with 9 bases between. The CDR3 is made up of 12 amino acids. The CDR3 loop is CSVEDLAFEAFF. The CDR3 DNA reads as TGCAGCGTTGAAGATCTGGCATTTGAAGCTTTCTTT.

This clone occurred once. This rearrangement joins TRBV7-9 to TRBJ2-7, with 7 nucleotides matching TRBD1. This CDR3 has 12 residues. Germline V gene data show CDR1 as SEHNR and CDR2 as FQNEAQ (reference sequence). Trimming at V came to 6 bases and at J to 6 bases, leaving 5 bases not matched to a gene. This CDR3 is CASRTGESEQYF. CDR3 coding DNA: TGTGCCAGCAGAACAGGGGAATCCGAGCAGTACTTC. The full variable domain, completed using reference TRBV7-9 and TRBJ2-7, is DTGVSQNPRHKITKRGQNVTFRCDPISEHNRLYWYRQTLGQGPEFLTYFQNEAQLEKSRLLSDRFSAERPKGSFSTLEIQRTEQGDSAMYLCASRTGESEQYFGPGTRLTVT.

The chain is built from TRBV2 and TRBJ1-2; possibly TRBD1 for D (5 bases). Germline-derived CDR1 and CDR2 are SNHLY and FYNNEI. The CDR3 contains 14 residues. With 4 bases removed from V and 7 bases from J, the gap between germline ends came to 16 bases. The CDR3 sequence is CASSVGGSPRGYTF. The DNA for the CDR3 is TGTGCCAGCAGTGTTGGGGGATCTCCTCGTGGCTACACCTTC. The full variable domain, rest sourced from reference TRBV2 and TRBJ1-2, is EPEVTQTPSHQVTQMGQEVILRCVPISNHLYFYWYRQILGQKVEFLVSFYNNEISEKSEIFDDQFSVERPDGSNFTLKIRSTKLEDSAMYFCASSVGGSPRGYTFGSGTRLTVV.

CDR3 protein: CASSQAKKEYEQYF. DNA of the CDR3: TGTGCCAGCAGCCAAGCCAAAAAAGAATACGAGCAGTACTTC. This chain uses TRBV3-1 (or the pseudogene TRBV3-2) with TRBJ2-7; no definite D call. The CDR3 length is 14 residues. V dropped 1 base and J dropped 4 bases, with 11 bases sitting between them. Germline CDR1 and CDR2: LGHDT and YNNKEL (reference sequence).